Given below is one T cell receptor (beta chain) in context. No antigen is known for it. The assay that was used to sequence DNA from cultured CD4+ T cells was the Oncomine TCR Beta short-read assay. TCRdb re-called the PCR reads through MiXCR, storing one row per CDR3 protein. The sample holds thousands of distinct CDR3 sequences; around 63% are singletons and the top ten take 9%. The source of the sample is a study of vaccination and CD4 T cells after COVID-19. Trimming at V came to 4 bases and at J to 4 bases, leaving 11 bases not matched to a gene. The CDR3 contains 15 residues. Looked up from germline, CDR1 is GTSNPN and CDR2 is SVGIG (reference sequence). Specified treatment: approximately 11-day PBMC culture with coronavirus spike peptide pools or control peptides (ViraFEST assay).

The sample in question was CD4+ T cells from blood, cultured in vitro, obtained before SARS-CoV-2 vaccination. The chain couples TRBV30 to TRBJ1-1, with 8 bases identical to TRBD1. The receptor was derived from a human donor who had recovered from COVID-19. The CDR3 protein is CAWTPRGRLPTEAFF. The CDR3 DNA follows: TGTGCCTGGACTCCCAGGGGGCGACTCCCCACTGAAGCTTTCTTT.